This TCR beta chain is drawn from a study of OX40 agonist ivuxolimab in advanced cancers. Only in-frame clones appear in the TCRdb table, and some are missing; sequencing was by immunoSEQ multiplex PCR. The sample shows about 72,000 clones, 85% to 90% of them seen only once. V was cut by 0 bases and J by 4 bases, with 15 bases left in between. Germline V gives CDR1 MGHDK, CDR2 SYGVNS. The CDR3 spans 16 residues. The sequencing used CD4+ or CD8+ T cells sorted from blood, collected in a trial of the OX40 agonist ivuxolimab. The receptor was isolated from an adult with an advanced solid tumor such as melanoma, head and neck, liver or kidney cancer. The chain has TRBV25-1 and TRBJ2-5; D perhaps matches TRBD2 (6 bases). For the CDR3, the DNA is TGTGCCAGCAGTGAATACGCGGGGATGGGGGTAGAGACCCAGTACTTC. Translating it yields CASSEYAGMGVETQYF.